These 32 T cell receptor beta chains were sequenced from one sample in a study of T cell responses to AZD1222 COVID-19 vaccine (dated by TCRdb to the early 2020s). Read against the paper, the sample's time point label means: about 28 days (+/-7) after the second vaccine dose. The protocol used for the library was the immunoSEQ multiplex PCR assay. TCRdb provides this immuneACCESS table in a form limited to in-frame rearrangements. Some clones are lacking; in checked studies, under half of them reflect an unresolved V gene, and why the rest are absent is not known. The sample contains some 88,000 clones, about nine tenths of them found a single time. Clones ranked in the top ten supply 5.4% of the sample. The sequencing used peripheral blood, collected 28 days after the second AZD1222 dose. The receptors originated from an adult who received the AZD1222 COVID-19 vaccine.

This clone was found a few times. The chain combines TRBV18 with TRBJ1-1, with D hard to call. This CDR3 region has 14 residues. The V end was cut by 6 bases, the J end by 0 bases, with 11 bases between. Germline CDR1 reads KGHSH; CDR2 reads LQKENI. DNA of the CDR3: TGTGCCAGCTCGCAGGACGGGCTGAACACTGAAGCTTTCTTT. Amino acid sequence: CASSQDGLNTEAFF.

The rearrangement uses TRBV10-3 and TRBJ1-1; D not certain. The germline CDR1 and CDR2 sequences are ENHRY and SYGVKD. The CDR3 has 13 residues. The germline V and J ends were trimmed by 10 bases and 1 base, with 13 bases remaining between them. The CDR3 DNA follows: TGTGCCAGCCACACCGAACCGAACACTGAAGCTTTCTTT. It yields the protein CASHTEPNTEAFF.

The chain joins TRBV27 to TRBJ1-2, with D maybe TRBD1 (6 bases). Trimming took 5 bases from V and 3 from J, leaving 13 bases between them. The germline V gene has CDR1 MNHEY and CDR2 SMNVEV (reference sequence). The CDR3 is 14 amino acids. In DNA form, the CDR3 reads TGTGCCAGCAGTAGGGACGGACAGTACTATGGCTACACCTTC. Its protein product is CASSRDGQYYGYTF.

This chain links TRBV7-9 with TRBJ1-2; D remains unclear. Germline V gene data show CDR1 as SEHNR and CDR2 as FQNEAQ (reference sequence). This CDR3 has 15 residues. Trimming stripped 0 bases from V and 4 bases from J, with 12 bases between. This CDR3 is CASSLADPARYGYTF. In DNA form, the CDR3 reads TGTGCCAGCAGCTTAGCTGATCCGGCGCGCTATGGCTACACCTTC.

Notes on this clone: Other nucleotide sequences from this sample produce the same CDR3. The chain is built from TRBV5-4 and TRBJ1-4, with D unclear. The CDR3 covers 14 residues. Germline values: CDR1 SGHNT, CDR2 YYREEE (reference sequence). V lost 3 bases to trimming and J lost 5 bases, with 11 bases between them. This CDR3 reads CASSSDLVNEKLFF. The CDR3 coding sequence is TGTGCCAGCAGCTCGGACCTTGTGAATGAAAAACTGTTTTTT.

This chain connects TRBV4-2 to TRBJ2-7; D is perhaps TRBD2 (6 bases). The V end was cut by 3 bases, the J end by 3 bases, with 15 bases between. The CDR3 loop spans 15 amino acids. Germline V gene sequence: CDR1 LGHNA, CDR2 YNFKEQ. In DNA form, the CDR3 reads TGTGCCAGCAGCCACTCCATCGGGGGAGACTACGAGCAGTACTTC. Translated: CASSHSIGGDYEQYF.

In this sample, this clone turned up once. The chain carries TRBV28 and TRBJ2-5, with D tentatively TRBD1 (6 bases). Trimming took off 7 bases at V and 5 bases at J, with 20 bases between the two ends. The CDR3 runs 15 residues. CDR1 and CDR2 (germline): MDHEN, SYDVKM. CDR3: CASTFGAGEGETQYF. As DNA, the CDR3 is TGTGCCAGCACCTTCGGGGCAGGGGAAGGCGAGACCCAGTACTTC.

The table lists this clone with a count of one. The chain has TRBV12-3 or TRBV12-4 and TRBJ2-3; D tentatively fits TRBD1 or TRBD2 (5 bases each). Trimming pared 6 bases from V and 6 bases from J, leaving 10 bases between. The CDR3 consists of 12 residues. CDR3 nucleotide sequence: TGTGCCAGCAGAAACGAGGGGGATACGCAGTATTTT. This gives the protein CASRNEGDTQYF.

The chain has TRBV18 and TRBJ1-6; 7 bases map to TRBD1. Unmatched junction bases numbered 12, after V lost 6 bases and J lost 13 bases. Per the germline V gene, CDR1 is KGHSH and CDR2 is LQKENI. This CDR3 region has 14 residues. CDR3 in amino acids: CASSPTGIDQPLHF. As DNA, the CDR3 is TGTGCCAGCTCCCCGACAGGGATCGATCAGCCCCTCCACTTT.

Only one count was recorded for this clone. The chain recombines TRBV11-3 with TRBJ2-1; D unclear. V lost 1 base, J lost 6 bases, and 10 bases lay in between. The CDR3 length is 14 residues. Germline CDR1 and CDR2: SGHNT and YENEEA. The CDR3 is CASSLGSSSNEQFF. In nucleotides, the CDR3 is TGTGCCAGCAGCTTAGGGTCTTCGTCCAATGAGCAGTTCTTC.

The J gene is TRBJ1-6, the V gene TRBV6-5; 9 nucleotides agree with TRBD1. This CDR3 comprises 14 residues. Trimming removed 11 bases from V and 11 bases from J; junction bases left unmatched: 13. The germline gives CDR1 MNHEY, CDR2 SVGAGI. The CDR3 DNA is TGTGCCGCTGGTGTGGGACAGGGCGAGACACCCCTCCACTTT. Protein: CAAGVGQGETPLHF.

The chain has TRBV23-1 and TRBJ1-1; unclear D gene. TRBV23-1 is placed among ORFs of uncertain function. Trimming took off 7 bases at V and 10 bases at J, with 7 bases between the two ends. CDR3 length: 9 amino acids. The CDR3 loop reads CASILSAFF. The CDR3 DNA reads as TGCGCCAGCATCCTCTCAGCTTTCTTT.

In this sample, this clone turned up once. V usage is TRBV2 and J usage is TRBJ2-7; D is uncertain. Trimming removed 6 bases at V and 3 bases at J, with 9 bases between. The CDR3 has 12 amino acids. Germline CDR1 reads SNHLY; CDR2 reads FYNNEI. The CDR3 protein is CASSPASYEQYF. CDR3 sequence (DNA): TGTGCCAGCAGCCCCGCGAGCTACGAGCAGTACTTC.

The V and J genes are TRBV2 and TRBJ1-6; 7 nucleotides agree with TRBD1. Germline-derived CDR1 and CDR2 are SNHLY and FYNNEI. V shed 6 bases, J shed 5 bases, and the junction held 7 bases outside the gene matches. The CDR3 extends over 15 amino acids. For the CDR3, the DNA is TGTGCCAGCAGGGCCGCGACAGGGAATAATTCACCCCTCCACTTT. Protein product: CASRAATGNNSPLHF.

V and J are TRBV18 and TRBJ2-1; D unresolved. Trimming cost V 1 base and J 8 bases, with 12 bases left between them. In germline, CDR1 is KGHSH, CDR2 LQKENI. This CDR3 is 14 amino acids long. The CDR3 reads CASSPQAALDEQFF. In nucleotides, the CDR3 is TGTGCCAGCTCACCACAGGCGGCACTGGATGAGCAGTTCTTC.

CDR3 protein: CASSLVAHNEQFF. CDR3 in DNA: TGTGCCAGCAGCTTAGTGGCCCACAATGAGCAGTTCTTC. This chain connects TRBV11-3 to TRBJ2-1; D not resolved. V dropped 1 base and J dropped 5 bases, with 6 bases sitting between them. The CDR3 covers 13 residues. Germline assignment: CDR1 SGHNT and CDR2 YENEEA.

The chain has TRBV3-1 (or the pseudogene TRBV3-2) and TRBJ1-1; tentatively, D is TRBD1 (5 bases). CDR1 and CDR2 from the germline V gene are LGHDT and YNNKEL (reference sequence). V lost 5 bases, J lost 5 bases, and 18 bases lay in between. This CDR3 contains 15 residues. The CDR3 is CASSEGRGWGTEAFF. The CDR3 DNA reads TGTGCCAGCAGCGAAGGGCGGGGCTGGGGTACTGAAGCTTTCTTT.

This clone was observed a single time. The CDR3 bases are TGTGCCAGTAGTATGGGGAGGGACACAGGTGAAGCTTTCTTT. Translated: CASSMGRDTGEAFF. The chain joins TRBV19 to TRBJ1-1; TRBD1 might be the D (6 bases). V lost 3 bases to trimming and J lost 7 bases, with 15 bases between them. CDR3 length: 14 amino acids. The germline CDR1 and CDR2 sequences are LNHDA and SQIVND (reference sequence).

CDR3 in amino acids: CASSPRGPGANVLTF. CDR3 nucleotide sequence: TGTGCCAGCAGTCCTCGGGGCCCTGGGGCCAACGTCCTGACTTTC. The rearrangement uses TRBV27 and TRBJ2-6; D possibly matches TRBD1 or TRBD2 (5 bases each). The CDR3 has 15 residues. Germline CDR1 and CDR2: MNHEY and SMNVEV (reference sequence). Trimming left V 5 bases short and J 2 bases short, with 10 bases between.

The genes are TRBV4-1 and TRBJ2-3; 9 nucleotides match TRBD2. CDR1 MGHRA and CDR2 YSYEKL come from the germline V gene. This CDR3 region has 16 residues. Unmatched junction bases numbered 4, after V lost 0 bases and J lost 3 bases. For the CDR3, the DNA is TGCGCCAGCAGCCAAGACGCTAGCGGGGAGACAGATACGCAGTATTTT. Amino acids: CASSQDASGETDTQYF.

For the CDR3, the DNA is TGTGCCATCAGTGATCCGGCAGGGGGCACTGAAGCTTTCTTT. This gives the protein CAISDPAGGTEAFF. The V gene is TRBV10-3, the J gene TRBJ1-1; 7 bases agree with TRBD1. This CDR3 is built from 14 residues. With 3 bases clipped from V and 4 bases from J, the junction kept 5 bases outside the gene matches. Germline V gene lookup returns CDR1 ENHRY and CDR2 SYGVKD.

This chain joins TRBV15 and TRBJ1-5; D call uncertain. The CDR3 has 15 residues. The germline V and J ends were trimmed by 0 bases and 0 bases, with 6 bases remaining between them. The germline V gene encodes CDR1 LNHNV and CDR2 YYDKDF (reference sequence). CDR3 sequence reads: CATSRDGRSNQPQHF. CDR3 coding DNA: TGTGCCACCAGCAGAGATGGGCGTAGCAATCAGCCCCAGCATTTT.

This clone was observed once. This chain joins TRBV28 and TRBJ1-5; 9 bases are shared with TRBD1. The CDR3 extends over 17 amino acids. The germline V gene encodes CDR1 MDHEN and CDR2 SYDVKM. Trimming removed 5 bases from V and 3 bases from J; junction bases left unmatched: 11. CDR3 sequence (DNA): TGTGCCAGCAGTGATACCCAGAAACAGGGGGCCAATCAGCCCCAGCATTTT. Its translation: CASSDTQKQGANQPQHF.

This chain uses TRBV4-2 with TRBJ2-7; 7 nucleotides align to TRBD1. After removal of 3 bases from V and 4 bases from J, the junction contained 6 bases not matched to a gene. The germline V gene has CDR1 LGHNA and CDR2 YNFKEQ. The CDR3 sequence is 14 residues long. The CDR3 sequence is CASSQATGLYEQYF. The CDR3 nucleotides are TGTGCCAGCAGCCAGGCGACAGGGTTATACGAGCAGTACTTC.

The genes are TRBV12-3 or TRBV12-4 and TRBJ1-2; TRBD1 matches 8 bases. There are 13 residues in the CDR3. J was trimmed by 4 bases and V by 6 bases; bases with no gene match: 4. The CDR3 nucleotides read TGTGCCAGCAGCGAAGACAGGGGCTATGGCTACACCTTC. This gives the protein CASSEDRGYGYTF.

The gene calls are TRBV7-2 and TRBJ2-5; D unclear. The CDR3 has 12 amino acids. V was clipped by 1 base and J by 5 bases, with 5 bases between them. Germline CDR1 reads SGHTA; CDR2 reads FQGNSA. CDR3 nucleotide sequence: TGTGCCAGCAGCTTAGTGGGGGAGACCCAGTACTTC. Translated: CASSLVGETQYF.

This clone was observed once. This chain connects TRBV27 to TRBJ1-5; D is unclear. V was pared by 0 bases and J by 3 bases, with 6 bases between. CDR1 MNHEY and CDR2 SMNVEV come from the germline V gene (reference sequence). The CDR3 consists of 14 residues. CDR3 coding DNA: TGTGCCAGCAGTTTATCGCACCCCAATCAGCCCCAGCATTTT. Amino acid sequence: CASSLSHPNQPQHF.

The chain has TRBV11-2 and TRBJ1-1; possible D gene TRBD1, 6 bases. In germline, CDR1 is SGHAT, CDR2 FQNNGV. The CDR3 consists of 14 residues. The V gene lost 4 bases and the J gene lost 5 bases, with 14 bases spanning the gap. The CDR3 is CASSSLRGRTEAFF. For the CDR3, the DNA is TGTGCCAGCAGCTCCCTGAGGGGGAGGACTGAAGCTTTCTTT.

This sequence joins TRBV5-5 and TRBJ1-1; D is unclear. CDR3 length: 15 amino acids. CDR1 is SGHKS, CDR2 YYEKEE, per germline (reference sequence). Trimming shortened V by 5 bases and J by 4 bases, and 18 bases separated the two germline ends. CDR3 residues: CASSPAWQAATEAFF. The CDR3 nucleotides are TGTGCCAGCAGTCCAGCGTGGCAGGCCGCCACTGAAGCTTTCTTT. The entire variable domain, with the rest obtained from reference TRBV5-5 and TRBJ1-1, is as follows: DAGVTQSPTHLIKTRGQQVTLRCSPISGHKSVSWYQQVLGQGPQFIFQYYEKEERGRGNFPDRFSARQFPNYSSELNVNALLLGDSALYLCASSPAWQAATEAFFGQGTRLTVV.

The rearrangement uses TRBV6-5 and TRBJ1-3; D not certain. CDR3 length: 13 residues. V shed 10 bases and J shed 8 bases, with 18 bases lying between them. Per germline, CDR1 MNHEY and CDR2 SVGAGI. The CDR3 DNA reads as TGTGCCACCGGACGTTATGTTGAGGACACCATATATTTT. Residues: CATGRYVEDTIYF.

This clone has a handful of counts. The rearrangement joins TRBV27 to TRBJ1-2, with a tentative D call TRBD1 (6 bases). This CDR3 has 15 residues. CDR1 MNHEY and CDR2 SMNVEV come from the germline V gene (reference sequence). V gave up 6 bases and J gave up 8 bases, with 22 bases separating them. CDR3 in DNA: TGTGCCAGCAGGGGGGAGGGGGGCCCACCTGGAGGCTACACCTTC. This codes for CASRGEGGPPGGYTF.

The chain has TRBV3-1 (or the pseudogene TRBV3-2) and TRBJ1-2, with D maybe TRBD1 (5 bases). The CDR3 contains 13 residues. The V gene's germline CDR1 is LGHDT and CDR2 YNNKEL (reference sequence). The V end lost 8 bases, the J end lost 3 bases, and 13 bases lay between the germline ends. Here the CDR3 reads CASPNRGHYGYTF. In nucleotides, the CDR3 is TGTGCCAGCCCCAATAGGGGTCACTATGGCTACACCTTC.